This TCR beta chain was retrieved from a study of blood T cell repertoires in COVID-19. About the research overall: The United States, Italy and Spain supplied acute and convalescent COVID-19 samples. The analysed material was cDNA or gDNA that came from T cells, B-cell-depleted T cells, or PBMCs.

V lost 1 base to trimming and J lost 5 bases, with 17 bases between them. The CDR3 length is 16 residues. Looked up from germline, CDR1 is LNHDA and CDR2 is SQIVND (reference sequence). How the authors handled the data: Reference gene primer amplification gave estimated nucleated cell counts. Clones were sequenced by immunoSEQ multiplex PCR, and TCRdb holds only the in-frame ones, with some missing. The DNA gave D and trimming, while V, J and clone size come from that table. The sample contains roughly 190,000 clones, 80% to 90% of which appear only once. The source material was peripheral blood. The chain couples TRBV19 to TRBJ2-5, with D possibly matching TRBD2 (6 bases). The clonotype comes from a woman aged 70 to 79 with active or convalescent COVID-19. The CDR3 reads CASSIGFGGRAETQYF. The CDR3 region has the DNA TGTGCCAGTAGTATAGGGTTTGGAGGGCGCGCTGAGACCCAGTACTTC.